This TCR beta chain came from a study of beta chain features in type 1 diabetes. Study results and limitations: Relative to healthy donors, patients appeared to have naive, central memory and Treg TCRB repertoires that were more similar. VDJ junctions in type 1 diabetes patients carried more deletions and fewer insertions. Whether HLA type influences TCRB rearrangement remained unresolved here.

Remarks on this clone: The antigen is undetermined.

Stem cell-like memory, regulatory, central memory and naive CD4+ cells were sorted via CD45RO/CCR7/CD25/CD127/CD95/CD27. The CDR3 sequence is 15 residues long. The ends were cut back, 1 base at V and 1 base at J, with 9 bases in the middle. In germline, CDR1 is SGHVS, CDR2 FNYEAQ. Expressed TCRB transcripts were sequenced because the entire RNA isolate underwent reverse transcription. Sequenced by immunoSEQ multiplex PCR; TCRdb stores in-frame clones only, minus some. The sample gives about 450,000 clones, roughly an eighth of which show up once; about 0.045% is in the top ten. This clonotype was sampled from a young woman in good health. The specimen was naive CD4+ T cells from blood. The gene calls are TRBV7-6 and TRBJ2-3; D is ambiguous. In DNA form, the CDR3 reads TGTGCCAGCAGCTTAGAGGTCCGACGCACAGATACGCAGTATTTT. Its translation is CASSLEVRRTDTQYF.